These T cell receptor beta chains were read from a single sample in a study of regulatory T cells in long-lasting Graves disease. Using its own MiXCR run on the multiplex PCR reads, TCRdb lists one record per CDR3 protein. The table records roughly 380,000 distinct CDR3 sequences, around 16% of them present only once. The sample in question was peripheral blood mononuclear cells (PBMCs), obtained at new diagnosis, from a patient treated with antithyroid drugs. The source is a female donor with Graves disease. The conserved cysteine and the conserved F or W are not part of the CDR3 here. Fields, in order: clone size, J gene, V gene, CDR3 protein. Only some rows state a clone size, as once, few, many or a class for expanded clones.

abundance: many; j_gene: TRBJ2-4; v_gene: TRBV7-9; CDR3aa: ASSSRTGQGAVAKNIQY
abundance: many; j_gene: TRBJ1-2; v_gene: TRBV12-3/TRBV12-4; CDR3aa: ASSPRGQGAGYGYT
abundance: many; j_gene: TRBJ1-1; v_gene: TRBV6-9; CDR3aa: ASSYPRGGGTEAF
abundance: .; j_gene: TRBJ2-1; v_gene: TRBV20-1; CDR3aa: SAAPAGLPDEQF
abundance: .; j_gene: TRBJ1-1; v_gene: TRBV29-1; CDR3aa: SVEGKGVNTEAF
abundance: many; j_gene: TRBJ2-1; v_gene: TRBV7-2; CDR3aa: ASSAAKNEQF
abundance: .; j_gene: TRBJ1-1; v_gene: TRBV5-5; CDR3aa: ASSVVMNTEAF
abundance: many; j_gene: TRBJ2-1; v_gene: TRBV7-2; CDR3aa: ASSLGLTGVLFYNEQF
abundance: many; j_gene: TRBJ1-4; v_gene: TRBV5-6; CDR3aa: ASSMRGPRGEKLF
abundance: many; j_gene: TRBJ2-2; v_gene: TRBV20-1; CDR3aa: SAPHPAGELF
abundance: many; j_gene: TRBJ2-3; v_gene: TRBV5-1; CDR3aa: ASSFFGAMGTDTQY
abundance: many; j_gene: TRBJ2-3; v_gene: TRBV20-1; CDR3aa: SARRTGGDTQY
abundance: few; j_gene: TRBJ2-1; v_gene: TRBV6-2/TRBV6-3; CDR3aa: ASSSYRQAIYNEQF
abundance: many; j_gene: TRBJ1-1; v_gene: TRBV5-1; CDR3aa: ASTGSGQNTEAF
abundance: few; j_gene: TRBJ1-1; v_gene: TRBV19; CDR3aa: ASSPRGHPNTEAF
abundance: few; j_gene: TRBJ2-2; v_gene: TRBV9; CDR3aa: ASSVVIGQGSGELF
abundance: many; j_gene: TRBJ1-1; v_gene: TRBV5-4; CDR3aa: ASSPQGQGDTEAF
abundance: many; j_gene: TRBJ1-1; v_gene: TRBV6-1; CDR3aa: ASSASAALGNTEAF
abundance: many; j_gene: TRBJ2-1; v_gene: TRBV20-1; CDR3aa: SARDSGRANEQF
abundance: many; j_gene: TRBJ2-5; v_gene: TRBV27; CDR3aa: ASSLSLGVETQY
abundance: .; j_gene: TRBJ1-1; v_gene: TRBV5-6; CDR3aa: ARTDRGDTEAF
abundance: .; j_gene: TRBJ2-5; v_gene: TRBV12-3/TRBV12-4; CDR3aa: ASTSRWEETQY
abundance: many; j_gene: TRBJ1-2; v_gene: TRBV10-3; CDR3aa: AISEGPGVGYGYT
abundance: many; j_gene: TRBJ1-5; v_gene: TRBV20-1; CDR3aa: SAAGKGAFQPQH
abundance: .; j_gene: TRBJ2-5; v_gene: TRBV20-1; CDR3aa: SARDEQGPPGETQY
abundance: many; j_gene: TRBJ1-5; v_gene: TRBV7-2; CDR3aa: ASSLGGQNQPQH
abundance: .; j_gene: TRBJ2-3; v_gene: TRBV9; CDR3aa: ASSRSGGLTDTQY
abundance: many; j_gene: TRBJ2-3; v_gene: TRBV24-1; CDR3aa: ATSDSGLAGGNTDTQY
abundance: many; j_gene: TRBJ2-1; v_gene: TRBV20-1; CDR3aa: SAPGRRSQAYNEQF
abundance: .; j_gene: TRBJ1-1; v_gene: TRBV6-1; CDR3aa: ASSRRQSEAF
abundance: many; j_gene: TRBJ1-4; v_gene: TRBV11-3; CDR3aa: ASSLSNRGPRLLNEKLF
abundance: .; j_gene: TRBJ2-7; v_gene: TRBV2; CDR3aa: ASSEFRLSHSYEQY